The rows below give T cell receptor beta chains drawn from one sample of a study of blood T cells in healthy people across ages. TCRdb processed the 5' RACE reads anew with MiXCR; each CDR3 protein has one entry. Counted here are roughly 1.4 million distinct CDR3 sequences, 55% to 75% occurring once; the ten biggest clones make up 6.7%. The sample was blood. Receptor source: a man aged 18 to 29 in good health. Each CDR3 is given with its conserved first and last residue. The D gene is left open where the match is weak. The size entry is marked missing in some rows and otherwise reads once, few, many or a size class.

j_gene,v_gene,d_gene,abundance,CDR3aa
TRBJ2-6,TRBV10-3,-,-,CAITTGRGSAGANVLTF
TRBJ2-2,TRBV2,-,once,CASSIYDTGELFF
TRBJ1-2,TRBV6-1,TRBD1,-,CASRSPIRDRGLFGGYTF
TRBJ2-1,TRBV6-2/TRBV6-3,-,-,CASSLIEVNEQFF
TRBJ2-7,TRBV28,TRBD1,few,CASSLPATGYEQYF
TRBJ1-5,TRBV27,-,-,CASSLEGINHQPQHF
TRBJ1-6,TRBV12-3/TRBV12-4,-,-,CASSPPRGWSPLHF
TRBJ2-5,TRBV3-1,TRBD2,-,CASSLAGINEQYF
TRBJ2-1,TRBV10-3,-,many,CAIRLDGSSYNEQFF
-,TRBV21-1,-,-,CASSTRGQPGDEQYF
TRBJ2-7,TRBV29-1,-,many,CSVEVGGEQYF
TRBJ2-1,TRBV10-3,-,-,CAIIGGTYNEQFF
TRBJ1-2,TRBV29-1,TRBD1,-,CSVARVNSGTDGYTF
TRBJ1-5,TRBV20-1,-,-,CSASDGLYSNQPQHF
TRBJ1-1,TRBV20-1,-,-,CSARDSRGATEAFF
TRBJ2-1,TRBV7-8,-,-,CASSSQAATSYNEQFF
TRBJ1-6,TRBV3-1,-,-,CASSQAGAGNNSPLHF
-,TRBV7-2,TRBD1,-,CASSLGDRGLFGTQYF
TRBJ2-7,TRBV7-2,TRBD1,-,CASSSRQGGAYEQYF
TRBJ2-6,TRBV12-3/TRBV12-4,-,-,CASSLQGQAGANVLTF
TRBJ2-1,TRBV20-1,TRBD1,-,CSAPTGVGSYNEQFF
TRBJ2-7,TRBV12-3/TRBV12-4,-,-,CASSFTGFSYEQYF
TRBJ1-2,TRBV14,-,-,CASSQEGAGVHLNYGYTF
TRBJ1-2,TRBV12-3/TRBV12-4,-,once,CASSLRQDGSGYTF